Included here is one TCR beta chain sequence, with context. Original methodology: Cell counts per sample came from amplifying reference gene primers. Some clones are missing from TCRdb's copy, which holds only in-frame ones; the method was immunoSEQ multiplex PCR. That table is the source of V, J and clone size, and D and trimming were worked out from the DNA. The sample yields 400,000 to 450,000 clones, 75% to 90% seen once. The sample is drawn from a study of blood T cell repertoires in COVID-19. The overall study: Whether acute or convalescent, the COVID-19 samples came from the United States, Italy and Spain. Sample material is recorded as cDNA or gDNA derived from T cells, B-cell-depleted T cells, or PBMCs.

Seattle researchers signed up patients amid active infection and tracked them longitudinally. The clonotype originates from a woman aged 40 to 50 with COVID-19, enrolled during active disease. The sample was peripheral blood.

The CDR3 nucleotides read TGTGCCAGCAGCCCCCGGGGGGAGTACCAAGAGACCCAGTACTTC. This encodes CASSPRGEYQETQYF. The rearrangement uses TRBV13 and TRBJ2-5; 7 bases agree with TRBD2. After removal of 5 bases from V and 0 bases from J, the junction contained 6 bases not matched to a gene. Germline CDR1 and CDR2: PRHDT and FYEKMQ (reference sequence). The CDR3 sequence is 15 residues long.